This record concerns one T cell receptor beta chain sequence. This sample is part of a study of blood T cell repertoires in COVID-19. Whole-study context: The origin of the acute and convalescent COVID-19 samples was the United States, Italy and Spain. Nucleic acid was either cDNA or gDNA, and it came from T cells, B-cell-depleted T cells, or PBMCs.

Per the original methods: Researchers report that nucleated cell counts were estimated from reference gene primer amplification. This table comes from immunoSEQ multiplex PCR, and its TCRdb copy is limited to in-frame clones, with some not included. The V and J calls and clone size come from that table; D and trimming were worked out from the DNA. The sample records 140,000 to 150,000 clones, around 85% being singletons. The clonotype was recovered from a woman aged 60-70 years with COVID-19, enrolled during active disease. The sequenced sample was peripheral blood.

CDR3 DNA sequence: TGTGCCAGCAGCTTGGACAGGGCGAACACTGAAGCTTTCTTT. It codes for CASSLDRANTEAFF. The chain carries TRBV7-3 and TRBJ1-1; TRBD1 agrees at 8 bases. With V trimmed by 3 bases and J by 1 base, 1 base remained unmatched. CDR1 is SGHTA, CDR2 FQGTGA, per germline. The CDR3 consists of 14 residues.